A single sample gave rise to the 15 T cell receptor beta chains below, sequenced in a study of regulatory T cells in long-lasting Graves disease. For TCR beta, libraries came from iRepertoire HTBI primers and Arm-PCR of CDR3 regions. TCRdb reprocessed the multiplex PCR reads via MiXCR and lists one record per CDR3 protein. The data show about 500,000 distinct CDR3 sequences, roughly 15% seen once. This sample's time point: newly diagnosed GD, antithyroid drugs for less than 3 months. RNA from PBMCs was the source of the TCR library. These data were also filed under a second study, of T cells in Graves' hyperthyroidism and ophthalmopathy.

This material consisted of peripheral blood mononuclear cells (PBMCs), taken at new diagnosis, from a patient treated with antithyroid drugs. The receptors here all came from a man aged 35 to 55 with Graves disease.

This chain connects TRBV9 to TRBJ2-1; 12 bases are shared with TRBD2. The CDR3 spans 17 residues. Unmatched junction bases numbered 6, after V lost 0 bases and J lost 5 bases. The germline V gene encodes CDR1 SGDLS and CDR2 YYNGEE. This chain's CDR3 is CASSVGLAGGPDNEQFF. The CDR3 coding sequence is TGTGCCAGCAGCGTAGGGCTAGCGGGAGGGCCTGACAATGAGCAGTTCTTC.

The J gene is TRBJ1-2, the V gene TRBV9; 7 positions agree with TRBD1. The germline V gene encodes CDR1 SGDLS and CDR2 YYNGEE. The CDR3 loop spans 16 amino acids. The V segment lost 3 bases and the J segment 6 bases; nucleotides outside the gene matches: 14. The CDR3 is CASSEGGQPLKDGYTF. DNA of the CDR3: TGTGCCAGCAGCGAGGGGGGACAGCCCCTTAAGGATGGCTACACCTTC.

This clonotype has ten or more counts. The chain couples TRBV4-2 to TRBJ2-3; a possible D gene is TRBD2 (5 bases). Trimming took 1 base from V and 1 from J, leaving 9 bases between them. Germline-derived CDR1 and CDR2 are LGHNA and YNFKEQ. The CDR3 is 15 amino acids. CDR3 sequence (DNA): TGTGCCAGCAGCCAAGGAGCGGAGCGCACAGATACGCAGTATTTT. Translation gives CASSQGAERTDTQYF.

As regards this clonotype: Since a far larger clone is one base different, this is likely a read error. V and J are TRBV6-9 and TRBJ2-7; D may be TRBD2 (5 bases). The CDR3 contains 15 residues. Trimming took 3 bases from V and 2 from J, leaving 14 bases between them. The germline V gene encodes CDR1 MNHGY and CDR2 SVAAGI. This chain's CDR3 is CASSYITSGAYEQYF. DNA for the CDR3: TGTGCCAGCAGTTACATCACTAGTGGCGCCTACGAGCAGTACTTC.

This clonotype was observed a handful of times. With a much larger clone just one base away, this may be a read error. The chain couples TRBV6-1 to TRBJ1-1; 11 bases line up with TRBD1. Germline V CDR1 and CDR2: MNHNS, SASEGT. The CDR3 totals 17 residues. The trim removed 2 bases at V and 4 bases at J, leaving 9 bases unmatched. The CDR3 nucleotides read TGTGCCAGCAGTGAACTCTGGACAGGGGGCAGGGGCACTGAAGCTTTCTTT. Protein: CASSELWTGGRGTEAFF.

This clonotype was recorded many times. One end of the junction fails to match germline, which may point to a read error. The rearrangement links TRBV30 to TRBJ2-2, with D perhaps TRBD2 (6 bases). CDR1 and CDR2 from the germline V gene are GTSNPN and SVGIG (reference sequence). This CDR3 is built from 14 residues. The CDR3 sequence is CAWGLRRAPGGLFF. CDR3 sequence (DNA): TGTGCCTGGGGCCTTAGAAGGGCTCCCGGGGGGCTGTTTTTT.

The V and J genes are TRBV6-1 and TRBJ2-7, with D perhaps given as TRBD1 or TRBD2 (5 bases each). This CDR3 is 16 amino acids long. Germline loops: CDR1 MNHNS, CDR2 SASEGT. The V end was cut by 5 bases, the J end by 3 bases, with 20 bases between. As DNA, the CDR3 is TGTGCCAGCAGTCGTAGATCCGGGACGGAGTTCTACGAGCAGTACTTC. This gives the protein CASSRRSGTEFYEQYF.

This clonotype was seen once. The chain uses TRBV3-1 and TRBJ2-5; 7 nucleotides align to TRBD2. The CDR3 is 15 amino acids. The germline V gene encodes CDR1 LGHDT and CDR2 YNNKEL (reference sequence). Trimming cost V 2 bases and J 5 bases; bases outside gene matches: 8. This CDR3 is CASSQQSLASETQYF. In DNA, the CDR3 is TGTGCCAGCAGCCAACAATCACTAGCGTCGGAGACCCAGTACTTC.

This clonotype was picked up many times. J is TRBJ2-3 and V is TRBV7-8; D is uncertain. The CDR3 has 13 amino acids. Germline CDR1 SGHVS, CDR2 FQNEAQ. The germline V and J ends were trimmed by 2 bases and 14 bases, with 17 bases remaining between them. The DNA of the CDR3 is TGTGCCAGCAGCTTAAACTGGGAAACCCCGCCGTATTTT. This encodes CASSLNWETPPYF.

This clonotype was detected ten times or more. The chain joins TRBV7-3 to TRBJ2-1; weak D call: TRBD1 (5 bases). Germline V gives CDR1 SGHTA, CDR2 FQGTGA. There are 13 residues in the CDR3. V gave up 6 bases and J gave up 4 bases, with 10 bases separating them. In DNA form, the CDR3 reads TGTGCCAGCAGGGCCGACAGTTACAATGAGCAGTTCTTC. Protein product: CASRADSYNEQFF.

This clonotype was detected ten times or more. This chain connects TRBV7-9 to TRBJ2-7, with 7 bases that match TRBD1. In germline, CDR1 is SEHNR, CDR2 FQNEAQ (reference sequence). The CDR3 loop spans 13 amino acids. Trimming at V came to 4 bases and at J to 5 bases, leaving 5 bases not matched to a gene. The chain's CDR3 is CASSSYRGNEQYF. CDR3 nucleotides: TGTGCCAGCAGCTCCTACAGGGGCAACGAGCAGTACTTC. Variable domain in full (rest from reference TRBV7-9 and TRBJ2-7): DTGVSQNPRHKITKRGQNVTFRCDPISEHNRLYWYRQTLGQGPEFLTYFQNEAQLEKSRLLSDRFSAERPKGSFSTLEIQRTEQGDSAMYLCASSSYRGNEQYFGPGTRLTVT.

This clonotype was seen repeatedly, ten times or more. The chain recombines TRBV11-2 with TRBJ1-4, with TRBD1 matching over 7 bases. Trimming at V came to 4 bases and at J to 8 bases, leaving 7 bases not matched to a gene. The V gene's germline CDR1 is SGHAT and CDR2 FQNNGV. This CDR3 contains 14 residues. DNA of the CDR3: TGTGCCAGCAGCTCCGACAGGGTTGGCGAAAAACTGTTTTTT. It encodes CASSSDRVGEKLFF.

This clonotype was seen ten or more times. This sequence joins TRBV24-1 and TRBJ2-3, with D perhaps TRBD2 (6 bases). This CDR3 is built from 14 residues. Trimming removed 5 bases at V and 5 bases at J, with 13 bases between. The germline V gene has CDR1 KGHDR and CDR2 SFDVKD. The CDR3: CATSAGEHKDTQYF. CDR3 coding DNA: TGTGCCACCAGTGCGGGAGAGCACAAAGATACGCAGTATTTT.

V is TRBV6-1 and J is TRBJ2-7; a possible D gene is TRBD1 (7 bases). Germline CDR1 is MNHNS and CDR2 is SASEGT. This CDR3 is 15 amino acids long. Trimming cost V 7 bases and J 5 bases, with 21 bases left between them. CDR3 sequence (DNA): TGTGCCAGCACAAGGATAAGTGGAGGGGGCCACGAGCAGTACTTC. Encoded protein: CASTRISGGGHEQYF.

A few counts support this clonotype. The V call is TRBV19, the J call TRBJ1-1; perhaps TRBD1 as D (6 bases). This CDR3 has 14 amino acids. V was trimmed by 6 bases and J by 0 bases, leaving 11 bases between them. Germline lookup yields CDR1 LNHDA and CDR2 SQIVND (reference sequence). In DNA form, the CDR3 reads TGTGCCAGTAGCCGGACAGTCCTGAACACTGAAGCTTTCTTT. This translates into CASSRTVLNTEAFF. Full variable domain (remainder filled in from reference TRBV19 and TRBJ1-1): DGGITQSPKYLFRKEGQNVTLSCEQNLNHDAMYWYRQDPGQGLRLIYYSQIVNDFQKGDIAEGYSVSREKKESFPLTVTSAQKNPTAFYLCASSRTVLNTEAFFGQGTRLTVV.